Each of the 7 T cell receptor beta chains below was sequenced from the same sample in a study of CD8+ T cells in alopecia areata. Treatment noted: oral pan-JAK inhibitor, 5-10 mg twice daily. RNA, once extracted, was reverse transcribed into cDNA for use as the sequencing template. Assay: immunoSEQ multiplex PCR; the TCRdb copy retains only in-frame clones and omits some. The sample yields about 180,000 clones, around 58% seen once. The sequencing used CD4+ T cells sorted from blood, collected around week 55, from a patient treated with tofacitinib. The receptors shown here come from a human donor with alopecia areata.

This clone occurred a few times. The CDR3 loop reads CAIRGQAQYEQYF. CDR3 sequence (DNA): TGTGCCATCAGGGGACAGGCACAGTACGAGCAGTACTTC. The chain carries TRBV10-3 and TRBJ2-7, with TRBD1 matching over 8 bases. V lost 6 bases and J lost 4; bases outside the gene matches: 5. CDR1 ENHRY and CDR2 SYGVKD come from the germline V gene. This CDR3 is 13 amino acids long.

The V gene is TRBV5-1, the J gene TRBJ2-7; D remains unclear. Trimming took 1 base from V and 3 from J, leaving 8 bases between them. CDR3 size: 13 residues. Germline V gene data show CDR1 as SGHRS and CDR2 as YFSETQ. The CDR3 DNA is TGCGCCAGCAGCTTGCAGGATTACTACGAGCAGTACTTC. Translating gives CASSLQDYYEQYF. Looking up the rest from reference TRBV5-1 and TRBJ2-7 gives the full variable domain: KAGVTQTPRYLIKTRGQQVTLSCSPISGHRSVSWYQQTPGQGLQFLFEYFSETQRNKGNFPGRFSGRQFSNSRSEMNVSTLELGDSALYLCASSLQDYYEQYFGPGTRLTVT.

The chain combines TRBV30 with TRBJ1-2; tentative D call: TRBD1 (5 bases). Germline CDR1 is GTSNPN and CDR2 is SVGIG (reference sequence). This CDR3 contains 13 residues. Trimming shortened V by 0 bases and J by 5 bases, and 10 bases separated the two germline ends. CDR3 coding DNA: TGTGCCTGGAGTGTTGTACCAGGGTATGGCTACACCTTC. This gives the protein CAWSVVPGYGYTF. Variable domain in full (rest from reference TRBV30 and TRBJ1-2): SQTIHQWPATLVQPVGSPLSLECTVEGTSNPNLYWYRQAAGRGLQLLFYSVGIGQISSEVPQNLSASRPQDRQFILSSKKLLLSDSGFYLCAWSVVPGYGYTFGSGTRLTVV.

J is TRBJ2-3 and V is TRBV7-2; TRBD2 matches 8 bases. Germline V gene data show CDR1 as SGHTA and CDR2 as FQGNSA. Trimming cost V 4 bases and J 1 base; bases outside gene matches: 7. The CDR3 loop spans 16 amino acids. CDR3 bases: TGTGCCAGCAGCTCCCAGCGGGGGAGCGGCACAGATACGCAGTATTTT. Translated: CASSSQRGSGTDTQYF.

Note on this clone: This same CDR3 is encoded by further DNA sequences in the sample. The gene calls are TRBV5-1 and TRBJ2-2, with TRBD2 identical over 10 bases. The V gene end was trimmed by 4 bases and the J gene end by 3 bases; junction bases not matched to a gene: 3. Germline V lookup: CDR1 SGHRS, CDR2 YFSETQ. The CDR3 extends over 15 amino acids. For the CDR3, the DNA is TGCGCCAGCAGCCCTCTAGCGGGGGACACCGGGGAGCTGTTTTTT. This codes for CASSPLAGDTGELFF.

The V and J genes are TRBV4-2 and TRBJ2-5; possibly TRBD1 for D (5 bases). The CDR3 runs to 13 residues. Germline assignment: CDR1 LGHNA and CDR2 YNFKEQ. V lost 3 bases and J lost 5, with 10 bases in between. The chain's CDR3 is CASSQQGAETQYF. The CDR3 DNA sequence: TGTGCCAGCAGCCAGCAGGGTGCCGAGACCCAGTACTTC.

The chain uses TRBV29-1 and TRBJ2-5; 8 positions agree with TRBD2. The CDR3 totals 13 residues. The V segment lost 7 bases and the J segment 1 base; nucleotides outside the gene matches: 5. Germline V gene lookup returns CDR1 SQVTM and CDR2 ANQGSEA. CDR3 sequence reads: CSASTSGQETQYF. The CDR3 coding sequence is TGCAGCGCCTCTACTAGCGGCCAAGAGACCCAGTACTTC.